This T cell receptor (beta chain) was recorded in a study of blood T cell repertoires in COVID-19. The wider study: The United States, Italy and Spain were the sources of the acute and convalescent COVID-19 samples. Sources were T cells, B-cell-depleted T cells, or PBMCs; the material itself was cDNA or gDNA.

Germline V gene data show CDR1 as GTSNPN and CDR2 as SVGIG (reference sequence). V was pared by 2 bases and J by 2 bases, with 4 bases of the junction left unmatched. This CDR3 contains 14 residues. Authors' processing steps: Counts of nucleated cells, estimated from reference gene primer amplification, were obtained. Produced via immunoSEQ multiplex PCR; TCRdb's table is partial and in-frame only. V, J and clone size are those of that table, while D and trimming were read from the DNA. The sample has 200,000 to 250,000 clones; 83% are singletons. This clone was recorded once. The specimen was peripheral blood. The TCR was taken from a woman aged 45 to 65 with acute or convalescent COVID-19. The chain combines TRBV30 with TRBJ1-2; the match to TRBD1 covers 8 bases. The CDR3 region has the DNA TGTGCCTGGAGTCCCGGACAGGGAAACTATGGCTACACCTTC. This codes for CAWSPGQGNYGYTF.